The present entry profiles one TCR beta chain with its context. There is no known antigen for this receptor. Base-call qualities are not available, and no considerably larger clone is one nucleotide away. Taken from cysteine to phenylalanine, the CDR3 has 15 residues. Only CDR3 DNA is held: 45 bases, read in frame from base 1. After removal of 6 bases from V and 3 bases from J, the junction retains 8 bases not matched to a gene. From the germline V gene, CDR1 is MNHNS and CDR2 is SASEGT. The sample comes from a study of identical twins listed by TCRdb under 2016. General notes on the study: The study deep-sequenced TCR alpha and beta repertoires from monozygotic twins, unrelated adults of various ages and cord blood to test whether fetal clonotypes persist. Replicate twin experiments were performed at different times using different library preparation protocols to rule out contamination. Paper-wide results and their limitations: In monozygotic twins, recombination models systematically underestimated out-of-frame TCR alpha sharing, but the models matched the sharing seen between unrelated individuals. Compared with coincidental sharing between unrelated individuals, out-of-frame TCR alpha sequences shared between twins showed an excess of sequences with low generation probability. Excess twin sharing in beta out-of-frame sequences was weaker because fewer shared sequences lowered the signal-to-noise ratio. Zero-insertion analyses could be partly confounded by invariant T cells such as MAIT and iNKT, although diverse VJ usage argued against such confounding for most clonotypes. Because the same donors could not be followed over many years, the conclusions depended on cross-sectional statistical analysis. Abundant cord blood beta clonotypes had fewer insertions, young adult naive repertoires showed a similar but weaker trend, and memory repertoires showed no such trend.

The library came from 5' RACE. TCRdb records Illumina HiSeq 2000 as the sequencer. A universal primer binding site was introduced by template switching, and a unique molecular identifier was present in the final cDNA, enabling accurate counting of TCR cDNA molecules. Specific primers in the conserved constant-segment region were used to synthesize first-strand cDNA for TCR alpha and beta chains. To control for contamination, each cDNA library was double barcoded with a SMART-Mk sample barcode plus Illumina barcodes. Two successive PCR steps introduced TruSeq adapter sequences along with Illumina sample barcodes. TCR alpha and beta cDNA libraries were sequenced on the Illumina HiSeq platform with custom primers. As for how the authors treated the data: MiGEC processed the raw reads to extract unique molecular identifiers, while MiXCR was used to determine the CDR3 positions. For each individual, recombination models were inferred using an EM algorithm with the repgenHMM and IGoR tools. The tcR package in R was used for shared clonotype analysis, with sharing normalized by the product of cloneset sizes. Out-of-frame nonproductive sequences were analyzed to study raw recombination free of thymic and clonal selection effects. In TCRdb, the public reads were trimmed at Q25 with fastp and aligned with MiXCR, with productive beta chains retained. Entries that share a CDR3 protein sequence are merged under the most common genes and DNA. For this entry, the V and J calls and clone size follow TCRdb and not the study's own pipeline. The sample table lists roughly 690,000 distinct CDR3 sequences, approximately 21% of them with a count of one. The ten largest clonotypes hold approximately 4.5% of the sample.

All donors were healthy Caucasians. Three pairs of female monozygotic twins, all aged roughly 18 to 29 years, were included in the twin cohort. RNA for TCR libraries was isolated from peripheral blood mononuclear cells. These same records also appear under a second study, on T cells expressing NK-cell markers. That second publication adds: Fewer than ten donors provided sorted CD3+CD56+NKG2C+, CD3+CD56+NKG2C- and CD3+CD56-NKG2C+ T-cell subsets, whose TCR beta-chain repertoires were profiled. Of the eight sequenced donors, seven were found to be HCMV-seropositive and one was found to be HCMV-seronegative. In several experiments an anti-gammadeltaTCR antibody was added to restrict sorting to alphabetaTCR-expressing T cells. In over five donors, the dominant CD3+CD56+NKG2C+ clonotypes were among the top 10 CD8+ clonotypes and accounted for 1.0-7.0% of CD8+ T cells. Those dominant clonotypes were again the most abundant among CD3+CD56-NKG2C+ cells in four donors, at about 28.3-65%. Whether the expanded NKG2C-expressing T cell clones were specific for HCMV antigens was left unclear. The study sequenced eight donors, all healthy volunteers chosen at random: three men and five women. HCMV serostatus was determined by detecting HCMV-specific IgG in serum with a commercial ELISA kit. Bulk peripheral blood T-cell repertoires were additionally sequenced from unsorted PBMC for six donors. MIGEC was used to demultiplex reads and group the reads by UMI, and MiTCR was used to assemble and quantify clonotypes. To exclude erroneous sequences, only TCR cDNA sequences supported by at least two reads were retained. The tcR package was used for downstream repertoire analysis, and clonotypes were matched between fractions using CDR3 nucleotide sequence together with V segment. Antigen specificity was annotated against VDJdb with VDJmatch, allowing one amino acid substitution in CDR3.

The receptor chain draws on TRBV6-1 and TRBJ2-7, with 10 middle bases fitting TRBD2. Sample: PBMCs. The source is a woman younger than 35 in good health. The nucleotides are TGTGCCAGCAGGTGGCTAGCGGGAGAACTCTACGAGCAGTACTTC. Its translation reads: CASRWLAGELYEQYF.